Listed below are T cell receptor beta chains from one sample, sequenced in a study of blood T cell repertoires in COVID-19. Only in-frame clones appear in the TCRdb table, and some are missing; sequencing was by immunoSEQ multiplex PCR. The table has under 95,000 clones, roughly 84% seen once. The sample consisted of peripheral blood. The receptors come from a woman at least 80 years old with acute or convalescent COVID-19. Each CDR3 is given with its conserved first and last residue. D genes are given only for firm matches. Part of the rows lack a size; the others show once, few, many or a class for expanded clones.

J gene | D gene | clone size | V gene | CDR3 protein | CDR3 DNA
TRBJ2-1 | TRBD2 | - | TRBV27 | CASHSRGRAQQFF | TGTGCCAGCCACAGTCGCGGGAGGGCCCAGCAGTTCTTC
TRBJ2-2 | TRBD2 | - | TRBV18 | CASSPLGLAGGLNTGELFF | TGTGCCAGCTCACCCCTGGGACTAGCGGGGGGCCTAAACACCGGGGAGCTGTTTTTT
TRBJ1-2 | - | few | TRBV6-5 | CATSIGTSYGYTF | TGTGCCACAAGTATCGGGACAAGCTATGGCTACACCTTC
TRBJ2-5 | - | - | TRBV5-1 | CASSLYPSGRQETQYF | TGCGCCAGCAGCTTGTACCCCTCAGGGAGGCAAGAGACCCAGTACTTC
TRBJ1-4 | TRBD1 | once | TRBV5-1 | CASSGTGLNEKLFF | TGCGCCAGCAGCGGGACAGGGCTAAATGAAAAACTGTTTTTT
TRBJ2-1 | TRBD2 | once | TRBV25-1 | CASSSATPGLALYNEQFF | TGTGCCAGCAGCTCAGCCACACCGGGACTAGCTCTCTACAATGAGCAGTTCTTC
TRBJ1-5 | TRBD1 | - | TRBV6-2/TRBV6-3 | CASSIGTGGMGNQPQHF | TGTGCCAGCAGTATTGGGACAGGGGGCATGGGCAATCAGCCCCAGCATTTT
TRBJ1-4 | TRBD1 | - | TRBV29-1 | CSGQQGAGEKLFF | TGCAGCGGGCAACAGGGGGCAGGTGAAAAACTGTTTTTT
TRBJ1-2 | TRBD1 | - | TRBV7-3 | CASSASTGGVGGYTF | TGTGCCAGCAGCGCATCGACAGGGGGCGTGGGTGGCTACACCTTC
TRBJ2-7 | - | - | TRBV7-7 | CASAPIQGLRLDYEQYF | TGTGCTAGCGCCCCCATCCAGGGTTTAAGACTAGACTACGAGCAGTACTTC
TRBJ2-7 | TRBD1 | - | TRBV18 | CASSPQGAYEQYF | TGTGCCAGCTCACCTCAGGGGGCGTACGAGCAGTACTTC